Listed here are 14 T cell receptor beta chains from one sample, sequenced in a study of T cell changes during pregnancy in multiple sclerosis. Measured with immunoSEQ multiplex PCR; TCRdb has only the in-frame clones, and not every one. The sample yields 55,000 to 85,000 clones, roughly 92% seen once. Sequencing was performed on peripheral blood, taken in the second trimester of pregnancy. These receptors were taken from a female donor with multiple sclerosis, enrolled in a pregnancy study.

The chain is built from TRBV7-6 and TRBJ1-3, with TRBD1 identical over 7 bases. Germline V lookup: CDR1 SGHVS, CDR2 FNYEAQ. The length of the CDR3 is 16 residues. V lost 5 bases, J lost 0 bases, and 7 bases stayed unmatched. In DNA form, the CDR3 reads TGTGCCAGCAGCGAAGGACAGGCGATCTCTGGAAACACCATATATTTT. It codes for CASSEGQAISGNTIYF.

CDR3 residues: CASSQPGQGAGGYTF. In DNA, the CDR3 is TGCGCCAGCAGCCAGCCGGGACAGGGGGCAGGAGGCTACACCTTC. This chain links TRBV4-3 with TRBJ1-2; 12 positions match TRBD1. V was pared by 3 bases and J by 8 bases, with 7 bases of the junction left unmatched. CDR1 is LGHNA and CDR2 is YSLEER in the germline V gene. CDR3 length: 15 amino acids.

The gene calls are TRBV6-5 and TRBJ1-3; D remains ambiguous. Trimming stripped 5 bases from V and 0 bases from J, with 5 bases between. CDR1 is MNHEY, CDR2 SVGAGI, per germline. The CDR3 is 13 residues long. The CDR3 DNA sequence: TGTGCCAGCAGTCTACTCTCTGGAAACACCATATATTTT. Encoded protein: CASSLLSGNTIYF.

The chain carries TRBV5-6 and TRBJ1-5; D perhaps matches TRBD1 (5 bases). The CDR3 runs to 16 residues. V was cut by 0 bases and J by 1 base, with 11 bases left in between. Germline V gives CDR1 SGHDT, CDR2 YYEEEE. CDR3 nucleotides: TGTGCCAGCAGCTTGGCGGCAGGGAAAAGCAATCAGCCCCAGCATTTT. Its protein is CASSLAAGKSNQPQHF. Supplemented by reference TRBV5-6 and TRBJ1-5, the full variable domain reads DAGVTQSPTHLIKTRGQQVTLRCSPKSGHDTVSWYQQALGQGPQFIFQYYEEEERQRGNFPDRFSGHQFPNYSSELNVNALLLGDSALYLCASSLAAGKSNQPQHFGDGTRLSIL.

The chain links TRBV7-9 to TRBJ1-1, with TRBD1 matching over 7 bases. The junction had 3 bases not matched to a gene; V was cut back by 1 base and J by 1 base. CDR3 length: 15 residues. Germline CDR1 is SEHNR and CDR2 is FQNEAQ (reference sequence). As DNA, the CDR3 is TGTGCCAGCAGCTTAGGGGGACAGCAGAACACTGAAGCTTTCTTT. Translated, it gives CASSLGGQQNTEAFF. The full variable domain, with the rest looked up from reference TRBV7-9 and TRBJ1-1, is DTGVSQNPRHKITKRGQNVTFRCDPISEHNRLYWYRQTLGQGPEFLTYFQNEAQLEKSRLLSDRFSAERPKGSFSTLEIQRTEQGDSAMYLCASSLGGQQNTEAFFGQGTRLTVV.

The CDR3 DNA is TGTGCCAGCAGCGTAGAGGTGGGCAGGGTACACAATGAGCAGTTCTTC. It is translated as CASSVEVGRVHNEQFF. The rearrangement uses TRBV9 and TRBJ2-1; tentative D call: TRBD1 (5 bases). The germline V and J ends were trimmed by 0 bases and 5 bases, with 15 bases remaining between them. This CDR3 has 16 residues. The germline CDR1 and CDR2 sequences are SGDLS and YYNGEE.

This sequence joins TRBV11-3 and TRBJ1-3; D possibly corresponds to TRBD1 (5 bases). V was cut by 0 bases and J by 0 bases, with 9 bases left in between. The CDR3 is 16 residues long. The V gene's germline CDR1 is SGHNT and CDR2 YENEEA. CDR3 sequence: CASSLERQLSGNTIYF. DNA for the CDR3: TGTGCCAGCAGCTTAGAAAGACAGCTCTCTGGAAACACCATATATTTT.

This clone was found once. The rearrangement uses TRBV7-9 and TRBJ1-6; D call uncertain. The ends were cut back, 3 bases at V and 7 bases at J, with 10 bases in the middle. The CDR3 is made up of 14 amino acids. Germline V CDR1 and CDR2: SEHNR, FQNEAQ (reference sequence). The CDR3 region is CASSFKELNSPLHF. The CDR3, as DNA: TGTGCCAGCAGCTTCAAGGAGCTAAATTCACCCCTCCACTTT.

This chain joins TRBV28 and TRBJ2-7, with 10 bases that match TRBD1. Losses at the gene ends were 10 bases for V and 3 bases for J; bases not matched to a gene: 6. CDR3 size: 13 residues. The germline V gene has CDR1 MDHEN and CDR2 SYDVKM. The CDR3 nucleotides are TGTGCCACCCGGACAGGGGGTCACTACGAGCAGTACTTC. As protein: CATRTGGHYEQYF. Drawing the rest from reference TRBV28 and TRBJ2-7, the complete variable domain is DVKVTQSSRYLVKRTGEKVFLECVQDMDHENMFWYRQDPGLGLRLIYFSYDVKMKEKGDIPEGYSVSREKKERFSLILESASTNQTSMYLCATRTGGHYEQYFGPGTRLTVT.

V usage is TRBV16 and J usage is TRBJ1-6; perhaps TRBD1 as D (6 bases). The CDR3 is made up of 13 amino acids. The V gene's germline CDR1 is KGHSY and CDR2 FQNENV. The V end was cut by 2 bases, the J end by 7 bases, with 6 bases between. The DNA of the CDR3 is TGTGCCAGCAGCCAACAGGGGAATTCACCCCTCCACTTT. Translated, it gives CASSQQGNSPLHF.

The CDR3 sequence is CASSPGDRVFNEQFF. In DNA form, the CDR3 reads TGTGCCAGCAGCCCTGGCGACAGGGTTTTCAATGAGCAGTTCTTC. J is TRBJ2-1 and V is TRBV11-2; TRBD1 matches at 7 bases. J lost 6 bases, V lost 5 bases, and 10 bases had no gene match. In germline, CDR1 is SGHAT, CDR2 FQNNGV. This CDR3 is 15 amino acids long.

This clone was picked up one time. In DNA, the CDR3 is TGCGCCAGCAGAGGCGGGGCCGTCCAAGAGACCCAGTACTTC. Translation: CASRGGAVQETQYF. V and J are TRBV10-2 and TRBJ2-5; D is perhaps TRBD2 (6 bases). Per germline, CDR1 WSHSY and CDR2 SAAADI. Trimming cost V 6 bases and J 1 base, with 12 bases left between them. CDR3 length equals 14 residues.

This clone came up once. V gene TRBV28 combines with J gene TRBJ1-1; no definite D call. This CDR3 has 13 residues. Trimming left V 1 base short and J 1 base short, with 4 bases between. Germline CDR1 MDHEN, CDR2 SYDVKM. The CDR3 nucleotides are TGTGCCAGCAGTTTATTGAGGAACACTGAAGCTTTCTTT. Translated, it gives CASSLLRNTEAFF.

This chain joins TRBV30 and TRBJ2-5, with a weak D call TRBD2 (6 bases). The germline CDR1 and CDR2 sequences are GTSNPN and SVGIG (reference sequence). The CDR3 consists of 14 residues. V was shortened by 2 bases and J by 5 bases, with 15 bases between the two germline ends. The CDR3 coding sequence is TGTGCCTGGAGTCTTCGGCCCCGGGGGGAGACCCAGTACTTC. Amino acids: CAWSLRPRGETQYF.